These T cell receptor beta chains were read from a single sample in a study of early T cells in non-severe SARS-CoV-2 infection. One entry per CDR3 protein results from TCRdb running MiXCR on the 5' RACE reads. The top ten clones hold 30% of a sample with more than 35,000 distinct CDR3 sequences, about 5% of them seen once. Sequencing was done on a sample of whole blood. All receptors derive from an adult who was a healthcare worker with PCR-confirmed SARS-CoV-2 infection or an uninfected control (not recorded which). Each CDR3 is given with its conserved first and last residue. The D gene is left open where the match is weak. Some rows mark clone size as missing; the rest say once, few, many or name a class of expanded clone.

v_gene,d_gene,j_gene,abundance,CDR3aa,CDR3nt
TRBV6-1,-,TRBJ1-6,many,CASSEQSSYNSPLHF,TGTGCCAGCAGTGAACAGAGCTCCTATAATTCACCCCTCCACTTT
TRBV7-2,-,TRBJ2-5,many,CASSLMGETQYF,TGTGCCAGCAGCTTAATGGGTGAGACCCAGTACTTC
TRBV4-2,-,TRBJ1-3,-,CASSSLSSGNTIYF,TGTGCCAGCAGCTCACTGAGCTCTGGAAACACCATATATTTT
TRBV7-2,TRBD1,TRBJ2-5,-,CASSLDRQETQCF,TGTGCCAGCAGCCTGGACAGGCAAGAGACCCAGTGCTTC
TRBV9,TRBD1,TRBJ2-5,few,CASSGTPQGGETQYF,TGTGCCAGCAGCGGAACCCCACAGGGGGGAGAGACCCAGTACTTC
TRBV12-3/TRBV12-4,TRBD1,TRBJ2-3,many,CASSPLTGGGDTQYF,TGTGCCAGCAGTCCTCTGACAGGGGGGGGTGATACGCAGTATTTT
TRBV7-9,-,TRBJ2-1,many,CASSPWRGQRVNEQFF,TGTGCCAGCAGCCCCTGGCGGGGACAGCGGGTCAATGAGCAGTTCTTC
TRBV20-1,-,TRBJ2-1,-,CSLRLSGQYNEQFF,TGCAGTCTTCGTCTTAGCGGACAGTACAATGAGCAGTTCTTC
TRBV4-2,-,TRBJ2-5,few,CASSQDLGKGQETQYF,TGTGCCAGCAGCCAAGATCTCGGGAAAGGACAAGAGACCCAGTACTTC
TRBV20-1,-,TRBJ2-3,few,CSAPRLGGGTDTQYF,TGCAGTGCCCCCAGACTCGGCGGAGGCACAGATACGCAGTATTTT
TRBV12-3/TRBV12-4,TRBD2,TRBJ2-7,-,CASSSGRAYEQYF,TGTGCCAGCAGTAGCGGGAGGGCCTACGAGCAGTACTTC
TRBV6-6,-,TRBJ1-3,-,CASSRGSGNTIYF,TGTGCCAGCAGCAGGGGATCTGGAAACACCATATATTTT
TRBV3-1,-,TRBJ1-2,few,CASSQAQGLYGYTF,TGTGCCAGCAGCCAGGCCCAGGGACTCTATGGCTACACCTTC
TRBV7-9,-,TRBJ1-6,-,CASSFGGNSPLHF,TGTGCCAGCAGCTTCGGGGGTAATTCACCCCTCCACTTT
TRBV11-3,-,TRBJ2-5,-,CASRLGQTFQETQYF,TGTGCCAGCAGATTGGGACAAACCTTCCAAGAGACCCAGTACTTC
TRBV3-2,-,TRBJ2-4,-,CASSQQGRNIQYF,TGTGCCAGCAGCCAACAGGGGCGAAACATTCAGTACTTC
TRBV7-9,TRBD2,TRBJ2-3,many,CASSLGLAGGPGGRDTQYF,TGTGCCAGCAGCTTAGGGCTAGCGGGGGGGCCCGGAGGGAGAGATACGCAGTATTTT
TRBV20-1,TRBD1,TRBJ1-2,many,CSAEGQGARGYTF,TGCAGTGCCGAGGGACAGGGGGCGCGCGGCTACACCTTC
TRBV19,TRBD1,TRBJ2-1,many,CASSPGQGALNEQFF,TGTGCCAGTAGTCCGGGACAGGGGGCGCTTAATGAGCAGTTCTTC
TRBV30,-,TRBJ2-7,few,CALGRTTYEQYF,TGTGCCTTGGGACGAACGACCTACGAGCAGTACTTC
TRBV3-1,-,TRBJ2-1,many,CASSPTGHEQFF,TGTGCCAGCAGCCCCACGGGACACGAGCAGTTCTTC
TRBV7-2,-,TRBJ2-1,many,CASSLIAGQFF,TGTGCCAGCAGCTTAATTGCTGGTCAGTTCTTC
TRBV12-3/TRBV12-4,TRBD1,TRBJ1-1,few,CASSLWTGNTEAFF,TGTGCCAGCAGTTTATGGACAGGGAACACTGAAGCTTTCTTT
TRBV6-5,-,TRBJ1-2,many,CASKEGNSGYTF,TGTGCCAGCAAGGAGGGTAATTCTGGCTACACCTTC
TRBV7-9,-,TRBJ1-6,many,CASSLDLGSPLHF,TGTGCCAGCAGCTTAGATTTGGGGTCACCCCTCCACTTT
TRBV20-1,TRBD2,TRBJ2-3,many,CSARDGAGSTDTQYF,TGCAGTGCTAGAGATGGAGCGGGGAGCACAGATACGCAGTATTTT
TRBV6-1,TRBD2,TRBJ2-7,few,CASSTSETVEQYF,TGTGCCAGCAGCACTAGCGAAACAGTTGAGCAGTACTTC
TRBV7-2,-,TRBJ2-7,many,CASSPFSGEQYF,TGTGCCAGCAGCCCTTTCTCTGGCGAGCAGTACTTC
TRBV12-3/TRBV12-4,-,TRBJ2-2,many,CASSPGTLTNTGELFF,TGTGCCAGCAGTCCCGGTACCCTTACGAACACCGGGGAGCTGTTTTTT
TRBV28,-,TRBJ2-1,many,CASTVGGSSYNEQFF,TGTGCCAGCACCGTCGGGGGAAGCTCCTACAATGAGCAGTTCTTC
TRBV9,-,TRBJ2-3,many,CASSLGLSGDTQYF,TGTGCCAGCAGCCTGGGTTTATCGGGAGATACGCAGTATTTT
TRBV27,-,TRBJ2-5,many,CASSRMTGPQETQYF,TGTGCCAGCAGTCGTATGACAGGTCCCCAAGAGACCCAGTACTTC
TRBV2,-,TRBJ1-5,many,CASSGGDQPQHF,TGTGCCAGCAGTGGGGGGGATCAGCCCCAGCATTTT
TRBV15,-,TRBJ1-1,many,CATSKGLAVNLEAFF,TGTGCCACCAGCAAAGGATTAGCGGTAAACCTCGAAGCTTTCTTT
TRBV7-2,-,TRBJ2-3,many,CASGRESTDTQYF,TGTGCCAGCGGCCGGGAGAGCACAGATACGCAGTATTTT
TRBV7-8,TRBD1,TRBJ2-5,-,CASSFNRGLKETQYF,TGTGCCAGCAGCTTCAACAGGGGGTTGAAAGAGACCCAGTACTTC
TRBV18,-,TRBJ1-2,many,CASSPSQDDYGYTF,TGTGCCAGCTCACCCTCGCAGGATGACTATGGCTACACCTTC
TRBV6-1,-,TRBJ2-5,-,CASSLRGGRGGETQYF,TGTGCCAGCAGCCTCCGAGGGGGACGAGGTGGAGAGACCCAGTACTTC
TRBV10-3,-,TRBJ1-1,many,CAISEFRHNTEAFF,TGTGCCATCAGTGAGTTCCGACACAACACTGAAGCTTTCTTT
TRBV12-3/TRBV12-4,-,TRBJ1-3,-,CAGKRSNSGNTIYF,TGTGCCGGAAAAAGGAGCAACTCTGGAAACACCATATATTTT
TRBV2,-,TRBJ1-6,many,CASREPVGNSPLHF,TGTGCCAGCAGGGAACCTGTGGGTAATTCACCCCTCCACTTT
TRBV7-9,TRBD1,TRBJ2-7,many,CASSLMGQGYEQYF,TGTGCCAGCAGCTTAATGGGACAGGGCTACGAGCAGTACTTC
TRBV5-1,-,TRBJ2-7,few,CASSLGTVYEQYF,TGCGCCAGCAGCTTGGGGACAGTGTACGAGCAGTACTTC
TRBV10-1,-,TRBJ2-5,many,CASSESWGGETQYF,TGCGCCAGCAGTGAGTCCTGGGGCGGAGAGACCCAGTACTTC
TRBV4-2,-,TRBJ1-1,many,CASSQEIGRTEAFF,TGTGCCAGCAGCCAAGAAATCGGCCGGACTGAAGCTTTCTTT
TRBV29-1,-,TRBJ1-1,many,CSVVKTGFPPAEAFF,TGCAGCGTTGTTAAAACAGGGTTCCCTCCTGCTGAAGCTTTCTTT
TRBV28,TRBD2,TRBJ2-1,many,CASSLRTSGFYNEQFF,TGTGCCAGCAGTTTAAGGACTAGCGGATTTTACAATGAGCAGTTCTTC
TRBV28,TRBD1,TRBJ2-3,many,CASSSRTGRTQYF,TGTGCCAGCAGTTCCCGGACAGGGCGTACGCAGTATTTT